Detailed here is one T cell receptor (beta chain). There are 15 residues in the CDR3. Per the germline V gene, CDR1 is SGHRS and CDR2 is YFSETQ. V was pared by 4 bases and J by 6 bases, with 6 bases of the junction left unmatched. The record originates from a study of T cell changes during pregnancy in multiple sclerosis. Repertoires were generated with immunoSEQ multiplex PCR, while TCRdb's copy carries only in-frame clones and drops some. The table shows 35,000 to 45,000 clones, with approximately 92% occurring only once. The clonotype was recovered from a female donor in good health, enrolled as a control in a pregnancy study. Sequences were derived from CD4+ T cells from peripheral blood mononuclear cells, sampled after pregnancy. This chain links TRBV5-1 with TRBJ1-6; 8 bases agree with TRBD1. In DNA, the CDR3 is TGCGCCAGCAGCCCAAACAGGGGGATTAATTCACCCCTCCACTTT. Encoded protein: CASSPNRGINSPLHF.